This TCR beta chain was recovered during a study of T-cell reconstitution after alpha-beta-depleted transplantation in children. It was with unique molecular identifiers that the TCRbeta library was prepared. TCRdb re-called the PCR reads with MiXCR, one entry per CDR3 protein. The data show 150,000 to 200,000 distinct CDR3 sequences, around 5.9% seen once. This clonotype has ten or more counts. Sequencing was performed on PBMCs, taken before TCRalphabeta/CD19-depleted stem cell transplant. This clonotype originated in a girl under two years old with combined immunodeficiency, due to receive a stem cell transplant.

The CDR3 DNA is TGTGCCAGCAGTTACCTAATCGGGACAGGGTTCAACGAGCAGTACTTC. It codes for CASSYLIGTGFNEQYF. The chain carries TRBV12-3 or TRBV12-4 and TRBJ2-7, with 9 bases lining up with TRBD1. This CDR3 contains 16 residues. V gave up 4 bases and J gave up 5 bases; unmatched junction bases: 12.